The clone carrying this T cell receptor (beta chain) was observed a few times. Its antigen remains unknown. It was genomic DNA that served as the template for profiling TCR beta VDJ and CDR3. From the reads, TCRdb called clonotypes with MiXCR, one entry per CDR3 protein. The table records 150,000 to 180,000 distinct CDR3 sequences, roughly half of them present only once. Trimming removed 6 bases at V and 4 bases at J, with 7 bases between. The length of the CDR3 is 12 residues. CDR1 and CDR2 (germline): SEHNR, FQNEAQ (reference sequence). Patients chosen for sequencing had CD8+CD57+ cells that had expanded, as shown by flow cytometry. Diagnosis of severe acquired aplastic anemia applied to all patients. Among the patients, none had received any therapy at the time of blood sampling. The data were taken from a study of CD8+CD57+ T cells in acquired aplastic anemia. On the study more broadly: Across the sorted CD4+ and CD8+ cells, DNA amounts averaged roughly 3.5 ug. Study outcomes and limitations: Patients and controls turned out to have roughly 29 CD8+ CDR3 sequences in common.

This TCR derives from a human donor with aplastic anemia. The sequenced sample was sorted CD4+, CD8+, or CD8+CD57+ T cells (not recorded which) from PBMCs. The chain recombines TRBV7-9 with TRBJ1-5; TRBD1 is a possible D gene (5 bases). This CDR3 reads CASRTENQPQHF. In DNA form, the CDR3 reads TGTGCCAGCAGGACAGAGAATCAGCCCCAGCATTTT.